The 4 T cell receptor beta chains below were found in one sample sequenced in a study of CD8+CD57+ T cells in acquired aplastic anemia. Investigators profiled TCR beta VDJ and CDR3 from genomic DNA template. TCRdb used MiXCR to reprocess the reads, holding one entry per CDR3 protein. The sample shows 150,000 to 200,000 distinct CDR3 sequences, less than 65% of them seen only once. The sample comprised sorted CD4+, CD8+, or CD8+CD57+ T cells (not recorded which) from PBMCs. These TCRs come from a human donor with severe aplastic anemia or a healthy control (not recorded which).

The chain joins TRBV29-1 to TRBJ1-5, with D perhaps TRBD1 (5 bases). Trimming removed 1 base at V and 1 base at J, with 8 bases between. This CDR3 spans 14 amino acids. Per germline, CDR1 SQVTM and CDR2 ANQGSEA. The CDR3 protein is CSVEGGTSNQPQHF. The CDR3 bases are TGCAGCGTTGAAGGGGGGACGAGCAATCAGCCCCAGCATTTT. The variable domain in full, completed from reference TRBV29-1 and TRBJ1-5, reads SAVISQKPSRDICQRGTSLTIQCQVDSQVTMMFWYRQQPGQSLTLIATANQGSEATYESGFVIDKFPISRPNLTFSTLTVSNMSPEDSSIYLCSVEGGTSNQPQHFGDGTRLSIL.

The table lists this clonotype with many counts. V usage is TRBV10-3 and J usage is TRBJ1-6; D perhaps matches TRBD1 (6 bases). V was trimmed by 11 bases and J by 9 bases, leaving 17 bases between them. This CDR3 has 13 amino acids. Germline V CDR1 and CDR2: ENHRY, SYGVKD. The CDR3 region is CALREETGSPLHF. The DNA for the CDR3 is TGTGCCCTACGGGAGGAGACAGGTTCACCCCTCCACTTT.

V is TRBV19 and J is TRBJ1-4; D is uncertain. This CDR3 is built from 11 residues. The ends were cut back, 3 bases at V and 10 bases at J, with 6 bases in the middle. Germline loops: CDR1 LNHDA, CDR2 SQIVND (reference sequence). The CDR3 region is CASSIAGKLFF. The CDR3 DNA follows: TGTGCCAGTAGTATCGCTGGAAAACTGTTTTTT. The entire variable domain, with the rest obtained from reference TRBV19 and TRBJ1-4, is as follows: DGGITQSPKYLFRKEGQNVTLSCEQNLNHDAMYWYRQDPGQGLRLIYYSQIVNDFQKGDIAEGYSVSREKKESFPLTVTSAQKNPTAFYLCASSIAGKLFFGSGTQLSVL.

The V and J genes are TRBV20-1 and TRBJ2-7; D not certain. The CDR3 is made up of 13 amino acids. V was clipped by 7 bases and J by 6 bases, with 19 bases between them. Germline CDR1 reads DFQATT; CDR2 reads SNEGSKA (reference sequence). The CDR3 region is CSVDDRTTCEQYF. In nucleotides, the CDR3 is TGCAGTGTTGACGACCGCACCACCTGCGAGCAGTACTTC.